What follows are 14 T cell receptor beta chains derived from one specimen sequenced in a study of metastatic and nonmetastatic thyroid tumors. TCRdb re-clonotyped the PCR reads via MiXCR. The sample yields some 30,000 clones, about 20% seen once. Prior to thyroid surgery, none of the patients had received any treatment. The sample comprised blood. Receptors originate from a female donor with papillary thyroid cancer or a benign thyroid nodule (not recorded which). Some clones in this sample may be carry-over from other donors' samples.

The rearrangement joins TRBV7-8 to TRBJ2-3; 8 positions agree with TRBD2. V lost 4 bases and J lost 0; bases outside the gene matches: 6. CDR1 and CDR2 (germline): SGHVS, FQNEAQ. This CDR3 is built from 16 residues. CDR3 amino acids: CASSSVAGLSTDTQYF. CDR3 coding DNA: TGTGCCAGCAGCTCCGTAGCGGGGCTGAGCACAGATACGCAGTATTTT.

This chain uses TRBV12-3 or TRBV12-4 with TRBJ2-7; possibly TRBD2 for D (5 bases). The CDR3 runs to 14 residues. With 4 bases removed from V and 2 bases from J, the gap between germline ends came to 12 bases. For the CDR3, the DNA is TGTGCCAGCAGTTCGATACGGGGAACCTACGAGCAGTACTTC. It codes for CASSSIRGTYEQYF.

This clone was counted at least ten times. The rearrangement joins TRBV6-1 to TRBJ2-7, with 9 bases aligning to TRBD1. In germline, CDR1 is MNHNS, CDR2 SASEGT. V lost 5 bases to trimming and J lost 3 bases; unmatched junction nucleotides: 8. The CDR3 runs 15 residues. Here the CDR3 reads CASSIKGQGLYEQYF. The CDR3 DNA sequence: TGTGCCAGCAGTATTAAGGGACAGGGACTCTACGAGCAGTACTTC.

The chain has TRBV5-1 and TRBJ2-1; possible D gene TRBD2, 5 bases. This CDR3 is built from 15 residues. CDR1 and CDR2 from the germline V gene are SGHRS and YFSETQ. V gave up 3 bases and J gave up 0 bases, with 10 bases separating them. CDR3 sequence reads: CASSYEGPSYNEQFF. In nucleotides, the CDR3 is TGCGCCAGCAGCTATGAGGGCCCCTCCTACAATGAGCAGTTCTTC. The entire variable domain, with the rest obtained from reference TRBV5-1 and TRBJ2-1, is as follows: KAGVTQTPRYLIKTRGQQVTLSCSPISGHRSVSWYQQTPGQGLQFLFEYFSETQRNKGNFPGRFSGRQFSNSRSEMNVSTLELGDSALYLCASSYEGPSYNEQFFGPGTRLTVL.

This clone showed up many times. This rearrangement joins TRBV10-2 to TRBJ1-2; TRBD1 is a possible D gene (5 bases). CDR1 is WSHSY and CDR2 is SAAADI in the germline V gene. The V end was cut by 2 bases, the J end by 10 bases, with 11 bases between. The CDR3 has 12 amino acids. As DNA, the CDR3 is TGCGCCAGCAGTGAGATAGGGGTTCTCTACACCTTC. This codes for CASSEIGVLYTF.

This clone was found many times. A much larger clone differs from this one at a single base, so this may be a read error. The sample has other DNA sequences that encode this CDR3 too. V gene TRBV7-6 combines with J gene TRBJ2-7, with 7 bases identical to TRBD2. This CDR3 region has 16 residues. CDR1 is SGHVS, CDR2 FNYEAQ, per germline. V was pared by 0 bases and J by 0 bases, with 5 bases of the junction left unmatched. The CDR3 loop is CASSLAVSGNSYEQYF. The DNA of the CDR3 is TGTGCCAGCAGCTTAGCTGTAAGCGGGAACTCCTACGAGCAGTACTTC.

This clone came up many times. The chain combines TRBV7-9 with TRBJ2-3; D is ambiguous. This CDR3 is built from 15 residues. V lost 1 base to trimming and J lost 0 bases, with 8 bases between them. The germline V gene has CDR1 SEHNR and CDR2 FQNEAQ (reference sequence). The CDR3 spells CASSLDQYSTDTQYF. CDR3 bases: TGTGCCAGCAGCTTAGATCAGTATAGCACAGATACGCAGTATTTT.

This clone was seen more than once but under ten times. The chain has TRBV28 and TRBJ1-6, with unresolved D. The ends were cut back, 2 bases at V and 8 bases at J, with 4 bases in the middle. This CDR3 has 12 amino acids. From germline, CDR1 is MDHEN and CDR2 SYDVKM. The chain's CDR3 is CASSLEDSPLHF. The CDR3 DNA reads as TGTGCCAGCAGTTTAGAGGATTCACCCCTCCACTTT. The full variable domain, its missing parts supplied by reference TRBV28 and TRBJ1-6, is DVKVTQSSRYLVKRTGEKVFLECVQDMDHENMFWYRQDPGLGLRLIYFSYDVKMKEKGDIPEGYSVSREKKERFSLILESASTNQTSMYLCASSLEDSPLHFGNGTRLTVT.

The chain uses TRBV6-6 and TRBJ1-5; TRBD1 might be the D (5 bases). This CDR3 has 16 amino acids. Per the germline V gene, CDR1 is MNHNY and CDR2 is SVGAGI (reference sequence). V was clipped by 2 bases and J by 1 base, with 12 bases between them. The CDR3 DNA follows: TGTGCCAGCAGTTACATGGGGGTGAGGAGCAATCAGCCCCAGCATTTT. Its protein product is CASSYMGVRSNQPQHF.

The CDR3 DNA reads as TGTGCCAGCAGCTTAGAGCCCTTGAGAAACACCATATATTTT. The encoded protein is CASSLEPLRNTIYF. The V gene is TRBV11-3, the J gene TRBJ1-3; D not certain. Trimming left V 0 bases short and J 5 bases short, with 8 bases between. This CDR3 contains 14 residues. Germline-derived CDR1 and CDR2 are SGHNT and YENEEA.

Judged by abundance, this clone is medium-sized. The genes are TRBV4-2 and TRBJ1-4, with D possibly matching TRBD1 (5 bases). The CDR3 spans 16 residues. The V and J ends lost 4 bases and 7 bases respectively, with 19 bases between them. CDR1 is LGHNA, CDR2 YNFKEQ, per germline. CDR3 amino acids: CASSPDPGTGSEKLFF. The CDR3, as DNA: TGTGCCAGCAGCCCAGATCCCGGGACGGGGAGTGAAAAACTGTTTTTT.

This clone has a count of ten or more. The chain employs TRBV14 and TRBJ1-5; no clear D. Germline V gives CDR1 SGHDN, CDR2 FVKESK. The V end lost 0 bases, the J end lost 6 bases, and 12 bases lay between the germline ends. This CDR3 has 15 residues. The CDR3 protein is CASSQEVGWSQPQHF. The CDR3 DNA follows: TGTGCCAGCAGCCAAGAGGTAGGGTGGAGTCAGCCCCAGCATTTT.

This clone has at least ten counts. CDR3 protein: CSALGESSYNSPLHF. The CDR3 DNA sequence: TGCAGTGCTCTTGGCGAAAGCTCCTATAATTCACCCCTCCACTTT. The chain employs TRBV20-1 and TRBJ1-6; D is ambiguous. The CDR3 spans 15 residues. CDR1 and CDR2 from the germline V gene are DFQATT and SNEGSKA (reference sequence). The V end lost 5 bases, the J end lost 0 bases, and 11 bases lay between the germline ends.

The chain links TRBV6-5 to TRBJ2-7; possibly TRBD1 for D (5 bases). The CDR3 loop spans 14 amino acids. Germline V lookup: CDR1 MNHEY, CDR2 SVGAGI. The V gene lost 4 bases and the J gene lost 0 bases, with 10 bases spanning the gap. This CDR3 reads CASSSGSSSYEQYF. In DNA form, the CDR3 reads TGTGCCAGCAGTTCAGGGTCGAGCTCCTACGAGCAGTACTTC.